One and the same sample provided the 14 T cell receptor beta chains below, sequenced in a study of OX40 agonist ivuxolimab in advanced cancers. Sequencing was performed with immunoSEQ multiplex PCR; in TCRdb, only in-frame clones are kept and a portion is missing. This table has some 58,000 clones, around four fifths appearing once. Specimen: CD4+ or CD8+ T cells sorted from blood, collected in a trial of the OX40 agonist ivuxolimab. The receptors stem from an adult with an advanced solid tumor such as melanoma, head and neck, liver or kidney cancer.

CDR3 coding DNA: TGTGCCAGCAGCCCTTTAGCGGGAGAAGATACGCAGTATTTT. Its translation: CASSPLAGEDTQYF. This rearrangement joins TRBV7-6 to TRBJ2-3; 9 bases align to TRBD2. The CDR3 contains 14 residues. In germline, CDR1 is SGHVS, CDR2 FNYEAQ. Unmatched junction bases numbered 5, after V lost 5 bases and J lost 5 bases.

V and J are TRBV5-1 and TRBJ2-1; TRBD1 might be the D (5 bases). The V end was cut by 0 bases, the J end by 4 bases, with 11 bases between. Germline values: CDR1 SGHRS, CDR2 YFSETQ. The CDR3 sequence is 15 residues long. CDR3 amino acids: CASSLGVQGYNEQFF. CDR3 nucleotide sequence: TGCGCCAGCAGCTTGGGGGTGCAGGGTTACAATGAGCAGTTCTTC.

The V gene is TRBV9, the J gene TRBJ1-1; TRBD1 might be the D (5 bases). Trimming took 4 bases from V and 1 from J, leaving 11 bases between them. Germline V gene lookup returns CDR1 SGDLS and CDR2 YYNGEE. The length of the CDR3 is 14 residues. The CDR3 nucleotides read TGTGCCAGCAGCACCGGGACGGAGAACACTGAAGCTTTCTTT. It specifies CASSTGTENTEAFF. Combining the CDR3 with reference TRBV9 and TRBJ1-1 gives the whole variable domain DSGVTQTPKHLITATGQRVTLRCSPRSGDLSVYWYQQSLDQGLQFLIQYYNGEERAKGNILERFSAQQFPDLHSELNLSSLELGDSALYFCASSTGTENTEAFFGQGTRLTVV.

This chain uses TRBV21-1 with TRBJ2-3; TRBD1 is the table's D call, not checked against the DNA. TRBV21-1 represents a pseudogene. The CDR3 runs 14 residues. CDR3 loop: CASSNVGSSDTQYF. The CDR3 region has the DNA TGTGCCAGCAGCAATGTTGGCAGTTCGGATACGCAGTATTTT.

This clone occurred a few times. The chain recombines TRBV2 with TRBJ2-3, with D tentatively TRBD1 or TRBD2 (5 bases each). The germline V gene encodes CDR1 SNHLY and CDR2 FYNNEI. The CDR3 extends over 17 amino acids. The V end was cut by 2 bases, the J end by 3 bases, with 18 bases between. CDR3 region: CASSERWGFRTTDTQYF. CDR3 DNA sequence: TGTGCCAGCAGTGAACGGTGGGGGTTTCGGACTACAGATACGCAGTATTTT.

In its sample, this clone was seen a few times. The V call is TRBV11-2, the J call TRBJ2-1, with TRBD2 matching 13 bases. The CDR3 extends over 15 amino acids. The ends lost 3 bases at V and 9 bases at J; junction bases unmatched: 5. Germline V gene data show CDR1 as SGHAT and CDR2 as FQNNGV. The CDR3 DNA is TGTGCCAGCAGCTTGCCCGGACTAGCGGGAGTTGAGCAGTTCTTC. Its translation is CASSLPGLAGVEQFF.

The gene calls are TRBV6-5 and TRBJ2-7, with TRBD2 identical over 9 bases. The trim removed 2 bases at V and 5 bases at J, leaving 7 bases unmatched. Germline V gives CDR1 MNHEY, CDR2 SVGAGI. This CDR3 is built from 15 residues. DNA for the CDR3: TGTGCCAGCAGTTACGGGCGGGAGGGCGACCACGAGCAGTACTTC. It is translated as CASSYGREGDHEQYF.

This chain uses TRBV5-4 with TRBJ1-2; TRBD1 is a possible D gene (5 bases). CDR1 SGHNT and CDR2 YYREEE come from the germline V gene (reference sequence). Trimming pared 4 bases from V and 8 bases from J, leaving 18 bases between. This CDR3 region has 14 residues. The CDR3 DNA sequence: TGTGCCAGCAGCGCCGTCGGGGCGTCGTGGGGCTACACCTTC. Its translation is CASSAVGASWGYTF.

This clone has a handful of counts. The chain combines TRBV7-2 with TRBJ2-5; D ambiguous. CDR3 size: 12 residues. The V gene lost 0 bases and the J gene lost 7 bases, with 6 bases spanning the gap. Germline CDR1 is SGHTA and CDR2 is FQGNSA. The CDR3 reads CASSLALGTQYF. DNA for the CDR3: TGTGCCAGCAGCTTAGCGCTCGGGACCCAGTACTTC.

The rearrangement links TRBV19 to TRBJ2-7; 8 positions match TRBD1. The V segment lost 3 bases and the J segment 2 bases; nucleotides outside the gene matches: 15. The CDR3 length is 18 residues. Germline V gene data show CDR1 as LNHDA and CDR2 as SQIVND (reference sequence). The chain's CDR3 is CASSMKTGGTYNPYEQYF. The CDR3 DNA reads as TGTGCCAGTAGTATGAAAACAGGGGGGACCTATAATCCCTACGAGCAGTACTTC.

This clone has just a few counts. The chain links TRBV21-1 to TRBJ2-7; no check of the table's D call, TRBD1, against the DNA was made. TRBV21-1 corresponds to a pseudogene. The CDR3 loop spans 14 amino acids. In DNA form, the CDR3 reads TGTGCCAGCATCGACAGGGGGTTTTCGTACGAGCAGTACTTC. Translation: CASIDRGFSYEQYF.

The V call is TRBV6-5, the J call TRBJ2-3; D might be TRBD2 (5 bases). Trimming left V 6 bases short and J 0 bases short, with 10 bases between. The V gene's germline CDR1 is MNHEY and CDR2 SVGAGI. CDR3 length equals 14 residues. The CDR3 coding sequence is TGTGCCAGCAGCGAGGGTGGAAGCACAGATACGCAGTATTTT. As protein: CASSEGGSTDTQYF.

This sequence joins TRBV19 and TRBJ2-5, with TRBD2 matching over 7 bases. The CDR3 runs to 14 residues. Germline V gene lookup returns CDR1 LNHDA and CDR2 SQIVND (reference sequence). The junction had 10 bases not matched to a gene; V was cut back by 7 bases and J by 5 bases. In DNA form, the CDR3 reads TGTGCCAGTACCGAGGCGGGAGAACGGGAGACCCAGTACTTC. Protein: CASTEAGERETQYF.

The chain employs TRBV18 and TRBJ1-1, with 7 positions matching TRBD1. CDR3 size: 13 residues. V was pared by 4 bases and J by 7 bases, with 6 bases of the junction left unmatched. Germline values: CDR1 KGHSH, CDR2 LQKENI. The CDR3: CASSRTQGIEAFF. The CDR3 DNA is TGTGCCAGCTCACGAACACAGGGGATTGAAGCTTTCTTT. The full variable domain, its missing parts supplied by reference TRBV18 and TRBJ1-1, is NAGVMQNPRHLVRRRGQEARLRCSPMKGHSHVYWYRQLPEEGLKFMVYLQKENIIDESGMPKERFSAEFPKEGPSILRIQQVVRGDSAAYFCASSRTQGIEAFFGQGTRLTVV.